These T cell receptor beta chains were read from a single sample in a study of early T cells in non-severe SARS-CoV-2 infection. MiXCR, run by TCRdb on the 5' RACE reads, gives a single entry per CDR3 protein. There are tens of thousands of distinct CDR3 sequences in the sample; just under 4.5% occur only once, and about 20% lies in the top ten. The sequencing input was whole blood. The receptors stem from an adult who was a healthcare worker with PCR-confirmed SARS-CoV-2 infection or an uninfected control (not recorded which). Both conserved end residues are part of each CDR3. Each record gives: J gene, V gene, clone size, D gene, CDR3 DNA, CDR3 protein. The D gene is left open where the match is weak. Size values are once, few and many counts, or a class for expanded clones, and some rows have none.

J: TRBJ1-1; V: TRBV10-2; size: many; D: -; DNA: TGCGCCAGCTCACCTCCAGGGAGCACTGAAGCTTTCTTT; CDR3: CASSPPGSTEAFF
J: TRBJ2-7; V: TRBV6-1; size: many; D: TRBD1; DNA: TGTGCCAGCAGCCCATCCGGGACAGGGAAGTACGAGCAGTACTTC; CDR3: CASSPSGTGKYEQYF
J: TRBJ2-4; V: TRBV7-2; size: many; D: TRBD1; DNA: TGTGCCAGCAGCTCTCCGGGACAGGGGAGAAACATTCAGTACTTC; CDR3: CASSSPGQGRNIQYF
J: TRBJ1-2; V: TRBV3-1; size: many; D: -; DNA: TGTGCCAGCAGCCCCACCCCTTACTATGGCTACACCTTC; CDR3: CASSPTPYYGYTF
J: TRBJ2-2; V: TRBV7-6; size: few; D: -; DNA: TGTGCCAGCAGCTTCGGCCCCCCCGACACCGGGGAGCTGTTTTTT; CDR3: CASSFGPPDTGELFF
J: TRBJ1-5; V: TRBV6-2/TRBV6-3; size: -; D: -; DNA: TGTGCCAGCAGTTACACTGGGGGGACTCAGCCCCAGCATTTT; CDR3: CASSYTGGTQPQHF
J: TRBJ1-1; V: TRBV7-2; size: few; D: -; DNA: TGTGCCAGCAGCTCCCAGGCCATGAACACTGAAGCTTTCTTT; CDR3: CASSSQAMNTEAFF
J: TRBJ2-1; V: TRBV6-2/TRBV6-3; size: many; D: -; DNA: TGTGCCAGCAGCCAAAACAATGAGCAGTTCTTC; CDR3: CASSQNNEQFF
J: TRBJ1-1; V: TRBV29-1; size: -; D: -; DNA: TGCAGCGTTGGGGAGAGGAACACTGAAGCTTTCTTT; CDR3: CSVGERNTEAFF
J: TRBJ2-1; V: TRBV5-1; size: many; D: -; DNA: TGCGCCAGCAGGGACATACACAATGAGCAGTTCTTC; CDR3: CASRDIHNEQFF